This T cell receptor beta chain was obtained from a study of control samples from healthy donors and cancer patients. Libraries were prepared by immunoSEQ multiplex PCR; TCRdb keeps only in-frame clonotypes and omits some of them. The data contain about 35,000 clones, 85% to 95% of them seen just once; the ten biggest clones take up around 1.6%. After removal of 5 bases from V and 2 bases from J, the junction contained 8 bases not matched to a gene. Germline V gene lookup returns CDR1 SQVTM and CDR2 ANQGSEA. The CDR3 has 14 residues. Sequencing was done on a sample of PBMCs. The receptor comes from a middle-aged man with colorectal cancer. V usage is TRBV29-1 and J usage is TRBJ1-2; 7 bases are shared with TRBD1. Here the CDR3 reads CSVSLIQGNYGYTF. In DNA form, the CDR3 reads TGCAGCGTTTCCCTCATACAGGGGAACTATGGCTACACCTTC.